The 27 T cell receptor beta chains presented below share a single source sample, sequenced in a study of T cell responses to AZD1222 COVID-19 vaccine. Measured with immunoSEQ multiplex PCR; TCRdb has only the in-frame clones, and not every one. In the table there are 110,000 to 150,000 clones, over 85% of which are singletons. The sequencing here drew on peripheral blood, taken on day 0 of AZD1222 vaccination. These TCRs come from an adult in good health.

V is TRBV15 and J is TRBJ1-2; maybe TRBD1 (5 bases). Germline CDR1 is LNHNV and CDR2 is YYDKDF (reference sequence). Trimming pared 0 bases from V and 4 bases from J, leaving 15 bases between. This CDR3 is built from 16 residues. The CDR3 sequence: CATSRDSRGTPYGYTF. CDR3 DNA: TGTGCCACCAGCAGAGATAGCCGGGGGACGCCCTATGGCTACACCTTC. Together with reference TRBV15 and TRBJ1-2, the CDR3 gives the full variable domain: DAMVIQNPRYQVTQFGKPVTLSCSQTLNHNVMYWYQQKSSQAPKLLFHYYDKDFNNEADTPDNFQSRRPNTSFCFLDIRSPGLGDTAMYLCATSRDSRGTPYGYTFGSGTRLTVV.

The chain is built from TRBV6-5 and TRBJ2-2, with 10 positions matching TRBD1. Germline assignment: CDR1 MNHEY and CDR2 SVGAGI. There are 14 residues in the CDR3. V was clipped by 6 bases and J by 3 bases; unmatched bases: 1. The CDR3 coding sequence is TGTGCCAGCAGCGGGACAGGGGACACCGGGGAGCTGTTTTTT. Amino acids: CASSGTGDTGELFF.

CDR3 loop: CASSTGTEIQHF. The CDR3, as DNA: TGTGCCAGTAGTACCGGAACGGAGATCCAGCATTTT. The J gene is TRBJ1-5, the V gene TRBV19; D unclear. The germline V and J ends were trimmed by 4 bases and 12 bases, with 13 bases remaining between them. CDR1 and CDR2 from the germline V gene are LNHDA and SQIVND (reference sequence). CDR3 size: 12 residues.

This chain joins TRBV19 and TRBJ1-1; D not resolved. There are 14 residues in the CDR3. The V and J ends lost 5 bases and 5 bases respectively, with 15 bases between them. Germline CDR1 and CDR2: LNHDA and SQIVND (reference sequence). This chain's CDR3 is CASSPQWTKTEAFF. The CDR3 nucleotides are TGTGCCAGTAGTCCCCAATGGACGAAAACTGAAGCTTTCTTT.

The CDR3 is CSASLRRGYNEQFF. The CDR3 DNA reads as TGCAGTGCTAGTCTGCGGAGGGGATACAATGAGCAGTTCTTC. The genes are TRBV20-1 and TRBJ2-1; tentative D call: TRBD2 (6 bases). The germline V gene has CDR1 DFQATT and CDR2 SNEGSKA (reference sequence). V was shortened by 3 bases and J by 4 bases, with 13 bases between the two germline ends. This CDR3 spans 14 amino acids.

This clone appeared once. The CDR3 is CASSSIPYEQYF. CDR3 in DNA: TGTGCCAGCAGCTCTATCCCCTACGAGCAGTACTTC. This rearrangement joins TRBV11-2 to TRBJ2-7; D gene uncertain. CDR3 size: 12 residues. Germline-derived CDR1 and CDR2 are SGHAT and FQNNGV. Trimming left V 4 bases short and J 2 bases short, with 6 bases between.

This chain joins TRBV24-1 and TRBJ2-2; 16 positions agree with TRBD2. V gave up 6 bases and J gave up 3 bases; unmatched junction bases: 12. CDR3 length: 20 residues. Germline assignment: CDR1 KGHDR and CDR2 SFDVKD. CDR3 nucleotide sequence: TGTGCCACCAGTCCCGGGACTAGCGGGAGGGCCGTCGGTTACACCGGGGAGCTGTTTTTT. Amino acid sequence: CATSPGTSGRAVGYTGELFF.

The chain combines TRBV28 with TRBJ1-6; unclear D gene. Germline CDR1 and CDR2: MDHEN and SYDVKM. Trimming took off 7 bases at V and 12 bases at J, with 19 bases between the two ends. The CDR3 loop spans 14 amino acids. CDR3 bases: TGTGCCAGCACCTCGCCGGATCTGGGCCTACCCCTCCACTTT. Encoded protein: CASTSPDLGLPLHF.

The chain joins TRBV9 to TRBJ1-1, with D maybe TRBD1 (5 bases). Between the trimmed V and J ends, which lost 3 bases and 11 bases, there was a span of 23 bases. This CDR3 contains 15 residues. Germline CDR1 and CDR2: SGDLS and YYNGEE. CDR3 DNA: TGTGCCAGCAGCGCGCCCCGACAGCTTCGGGTGAGCGCTTTCTTT. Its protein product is CASSAPRQLRVSAFF.

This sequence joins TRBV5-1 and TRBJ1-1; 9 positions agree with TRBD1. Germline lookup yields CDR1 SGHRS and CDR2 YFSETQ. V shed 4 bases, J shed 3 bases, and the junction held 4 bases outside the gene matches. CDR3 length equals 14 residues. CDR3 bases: TGCGCCAGCAGCACGGACAGGGGAGACACTGAAGCTTTCTTT. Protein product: CASSTDRGDTEAFF.

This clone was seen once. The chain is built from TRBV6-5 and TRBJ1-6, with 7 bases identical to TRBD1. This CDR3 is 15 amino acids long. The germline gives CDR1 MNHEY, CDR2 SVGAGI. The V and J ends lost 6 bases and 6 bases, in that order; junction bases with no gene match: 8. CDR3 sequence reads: CASSIQGKGNSPLHF. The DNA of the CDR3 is TGTGCCAGCAGCATACAGGGGAAGGGTAATTCACCCCTCCACTTT.

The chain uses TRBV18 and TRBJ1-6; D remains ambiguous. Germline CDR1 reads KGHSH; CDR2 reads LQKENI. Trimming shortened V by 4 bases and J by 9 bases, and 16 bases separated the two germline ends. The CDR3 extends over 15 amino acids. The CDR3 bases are TGTGCCAGCTCACGGGTGAGAACGGATCTTTCACCCCTCCACTTT. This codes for CASSRVRTDLSPLHF.

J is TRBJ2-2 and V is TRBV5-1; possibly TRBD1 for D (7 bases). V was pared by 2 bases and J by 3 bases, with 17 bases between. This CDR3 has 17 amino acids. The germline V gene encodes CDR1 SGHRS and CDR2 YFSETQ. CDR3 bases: TGCGCCAGCAGCTTTCGGGGCGGGACAGCCGACACCGGGGAGCTGTTTTTT. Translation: CASSFRGGTADTGELFF.

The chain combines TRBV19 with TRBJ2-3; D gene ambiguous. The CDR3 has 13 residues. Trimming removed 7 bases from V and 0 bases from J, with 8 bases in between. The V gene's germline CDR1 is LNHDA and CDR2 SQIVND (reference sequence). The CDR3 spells CASKAFSTDTQYF. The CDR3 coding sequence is TGTGCCAGTAAAGCGTTTAGCACAGATACGCAGTATTTT.

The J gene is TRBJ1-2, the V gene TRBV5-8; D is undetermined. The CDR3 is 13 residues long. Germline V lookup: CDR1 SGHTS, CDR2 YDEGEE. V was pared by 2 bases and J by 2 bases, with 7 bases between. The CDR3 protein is CASSFGVNYGYTF. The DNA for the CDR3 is TGTGCCAGCAGCTTTGGAGTAAACTATGGCTACACCTTC.

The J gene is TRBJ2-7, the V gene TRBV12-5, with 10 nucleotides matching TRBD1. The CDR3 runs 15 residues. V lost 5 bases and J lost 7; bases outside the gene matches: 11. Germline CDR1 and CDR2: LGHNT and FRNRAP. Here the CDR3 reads CASGILGTGVREQYF. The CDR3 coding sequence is TGTGCTAGTGGTATCCTCGGGACAGGGGTAAGGGAGCAGTACTTC.

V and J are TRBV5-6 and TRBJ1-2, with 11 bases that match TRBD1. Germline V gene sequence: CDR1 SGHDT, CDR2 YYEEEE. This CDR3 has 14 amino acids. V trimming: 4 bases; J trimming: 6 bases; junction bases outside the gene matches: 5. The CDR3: CASSADRGRDGYTF. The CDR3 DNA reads TGTGCCAGCAGCGCGGACAGGGGGCGCGATGGCTACACCTTC.

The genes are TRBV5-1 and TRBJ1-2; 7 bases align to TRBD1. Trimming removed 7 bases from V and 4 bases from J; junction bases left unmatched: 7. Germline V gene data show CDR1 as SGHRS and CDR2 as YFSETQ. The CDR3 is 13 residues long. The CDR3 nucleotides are TGCGCCAGCGCCCTAGGGACAGCCTATGGCTACACCTTC. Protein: CASALGTAYGYTF.

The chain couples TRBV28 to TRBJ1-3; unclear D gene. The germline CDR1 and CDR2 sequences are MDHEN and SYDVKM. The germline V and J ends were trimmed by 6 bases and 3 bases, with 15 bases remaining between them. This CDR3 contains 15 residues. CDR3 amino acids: CASSPHRTFGNTIYF. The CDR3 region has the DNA TGTGCCAGCAGCCCTCACAGAACTTTTGGAAACACCATATATTTT.

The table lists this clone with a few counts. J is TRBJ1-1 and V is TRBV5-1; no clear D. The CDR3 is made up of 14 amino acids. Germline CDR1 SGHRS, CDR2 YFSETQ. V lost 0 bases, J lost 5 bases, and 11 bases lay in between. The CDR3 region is CASSLDWAETEAFF. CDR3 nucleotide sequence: TGCGCCAGCAGCTTGGATTGGGCAGAAACTGAAGCTTTCTTT.

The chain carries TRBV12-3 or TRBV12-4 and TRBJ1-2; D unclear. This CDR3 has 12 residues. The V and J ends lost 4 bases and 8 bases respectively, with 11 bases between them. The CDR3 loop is CASSSFRVGYTF. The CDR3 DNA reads TGTGCCAGCAGTTCTTTCCGTGTAGGCTACACCTTC.

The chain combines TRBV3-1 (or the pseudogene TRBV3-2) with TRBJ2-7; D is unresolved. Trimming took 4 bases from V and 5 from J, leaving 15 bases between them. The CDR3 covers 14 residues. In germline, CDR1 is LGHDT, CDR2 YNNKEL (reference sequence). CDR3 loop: CASSPFSAFHEQYF. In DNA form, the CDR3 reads TGTGCCAGCAGCCCTTTTTCGGCTTTCCACGAGCAGTACTTC.

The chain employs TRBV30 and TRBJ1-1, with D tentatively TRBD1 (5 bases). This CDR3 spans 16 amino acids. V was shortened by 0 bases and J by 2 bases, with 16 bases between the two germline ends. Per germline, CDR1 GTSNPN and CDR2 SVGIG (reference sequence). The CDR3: CAWSVGYGGVNTEAFF. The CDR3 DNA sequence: TGTGCCTGGAGTGTGGGGTATGGAGGGGTAAACACTGAAGCTTTCTTT.

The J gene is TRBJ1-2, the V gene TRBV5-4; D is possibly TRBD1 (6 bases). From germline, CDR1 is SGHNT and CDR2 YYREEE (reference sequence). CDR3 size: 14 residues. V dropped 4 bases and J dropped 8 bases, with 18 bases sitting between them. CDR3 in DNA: TGTGCCAGCAGCACAACTACAGGGTGGGACGGCTACACCTTC. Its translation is CASSTTTGWDGYTF.

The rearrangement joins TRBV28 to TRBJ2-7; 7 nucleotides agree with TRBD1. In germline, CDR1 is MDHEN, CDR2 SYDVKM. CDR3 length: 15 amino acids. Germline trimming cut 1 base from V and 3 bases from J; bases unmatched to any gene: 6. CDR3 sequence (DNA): TGTGCCAGCAGTTTATTAAGGGACAGCTACTACGAGCAGTACTTC. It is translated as CASSLLRDSYYEQYF.

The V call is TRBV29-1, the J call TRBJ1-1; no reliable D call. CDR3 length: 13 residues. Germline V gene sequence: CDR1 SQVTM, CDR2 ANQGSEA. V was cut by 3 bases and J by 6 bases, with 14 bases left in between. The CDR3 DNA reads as TGCAGCGTTGAGCTCTTGACTGGAGCTGAAGCTTTCTTT. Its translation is CSVELLTGAEAFF.

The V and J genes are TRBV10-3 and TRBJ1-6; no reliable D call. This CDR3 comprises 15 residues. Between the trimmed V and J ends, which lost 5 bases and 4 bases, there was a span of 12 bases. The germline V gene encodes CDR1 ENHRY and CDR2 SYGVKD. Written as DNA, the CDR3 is TGTGCCATCAGTTACAGCGAGTTATATAATTCACCCCTCCACTTT. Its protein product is CAISYSELYNSPLHF.